The T cell receptor (beta chain) under discussion was sequenced for a study of blood T cell repertoires in COVID-19. This clone was observed once. CDR3 length equals 18 residues. Germline V lookup: CDR1 SEHNR, CDR2 FQNEAQ (reference sequence). V lost 4 bases and J 0 bases, leaving 22 bases between the germline ends. The method was immunoSEQ multiplex PCR; TCRdb's version includes in-frame clones alone and lacks a portion of them. The profile shows about 290,000 clones, about 89% of them singletons. The receptor's source is a man between 40 and 49 years old with acute or convalescent COVID-19. Sequenced: peripheral blood. V is TRBV7-9 and J is TRBJ2-7; tentatively, D is TRBD1 (6 bases). CDR3 region: CASSYKGEKGTSSYEQYF. The CDR3 bases are TGTGCCAGCAGCTATAAGGGGGAAAAGGGGACGAGCTCCTACGAGCAGTACTTC.